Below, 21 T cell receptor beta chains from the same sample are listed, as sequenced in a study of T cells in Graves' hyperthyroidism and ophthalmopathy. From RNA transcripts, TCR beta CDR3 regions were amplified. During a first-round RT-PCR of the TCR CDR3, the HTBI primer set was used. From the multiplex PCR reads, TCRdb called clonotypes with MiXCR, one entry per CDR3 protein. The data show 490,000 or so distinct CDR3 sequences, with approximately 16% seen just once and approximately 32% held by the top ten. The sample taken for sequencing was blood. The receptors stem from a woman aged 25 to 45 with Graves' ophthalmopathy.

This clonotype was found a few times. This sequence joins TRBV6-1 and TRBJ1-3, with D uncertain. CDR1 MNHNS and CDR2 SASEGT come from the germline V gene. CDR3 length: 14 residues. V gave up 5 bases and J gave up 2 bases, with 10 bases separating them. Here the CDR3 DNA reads TGTGCCAGCAGTTCCCATTCACCTGGAAACACCATATATTTT. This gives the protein CASSSHSPGNTIYF.

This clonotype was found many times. This CDR3 is CASHKAGLLSTDTQYF. CDR3 nucleotides: TGTGCCAGCCACAAGGCGGGGCTCCTATCCACAGATACGCAGTATTTT. The rearrangement joins TRBV12-3 or TRBV12-4 to TRBJ2-3; D possibly corresponds to TRBD2 (6 bases). The CDR3 is made up of 16 amino acids. Trimming removed 8 bases at V and 2 bases at J, with 20 bases between.

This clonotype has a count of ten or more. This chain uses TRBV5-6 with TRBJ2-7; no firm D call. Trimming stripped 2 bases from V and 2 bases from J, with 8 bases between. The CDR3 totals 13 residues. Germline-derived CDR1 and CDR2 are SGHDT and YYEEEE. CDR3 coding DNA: TGTGCCAGCAGCTTAAAACTAACCTACGAGCAGTACTTC. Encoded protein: CASSLKLTYEQYF.

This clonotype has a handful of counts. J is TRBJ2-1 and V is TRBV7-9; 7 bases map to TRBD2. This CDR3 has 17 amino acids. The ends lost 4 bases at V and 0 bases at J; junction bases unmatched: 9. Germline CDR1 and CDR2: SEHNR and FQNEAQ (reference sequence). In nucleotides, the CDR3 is TGTGCCAGCAGCTACCTAAGCGGGACGGGCTCCTACAATGAGCAGTTCTTC. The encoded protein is CASSYLSGTGSYNEQFF.

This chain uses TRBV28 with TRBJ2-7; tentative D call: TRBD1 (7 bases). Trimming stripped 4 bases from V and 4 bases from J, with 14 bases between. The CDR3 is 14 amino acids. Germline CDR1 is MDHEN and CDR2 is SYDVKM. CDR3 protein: CASSSEQGRYEQYF. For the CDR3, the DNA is TGTGCCAGCAGTTCCGAACAGGGGAGGTACGAGCAGTACTTC. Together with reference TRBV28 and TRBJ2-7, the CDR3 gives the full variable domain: DVKVTQSSRYLVKRTGEKVFLECVQDMDHENMFWYRQDPGLGLRLIYFSYDVKMKEKGDIPEGYSVSREKKERFSLILESASTNQTSMYLCASSSEQGRYEQYFGPGTRLTVT.

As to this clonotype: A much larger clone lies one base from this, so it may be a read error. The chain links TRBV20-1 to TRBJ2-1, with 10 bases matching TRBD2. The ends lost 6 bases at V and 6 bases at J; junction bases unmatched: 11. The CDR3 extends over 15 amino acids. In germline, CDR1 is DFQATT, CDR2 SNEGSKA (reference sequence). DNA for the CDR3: TGCAGTGCCAACCCCCCCGGGACTAGCGCCAATGAGCAGTTCTTC. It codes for CSANPPGTSANEQFF.

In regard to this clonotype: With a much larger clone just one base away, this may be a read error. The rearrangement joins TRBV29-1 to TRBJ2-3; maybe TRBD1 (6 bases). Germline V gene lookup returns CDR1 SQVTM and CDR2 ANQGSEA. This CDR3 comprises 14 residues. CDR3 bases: TGCATCGCCGCAACACGCTTAGGGGGTTATACGCAGTATTTT. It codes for CIAATRLGGYTQYF.

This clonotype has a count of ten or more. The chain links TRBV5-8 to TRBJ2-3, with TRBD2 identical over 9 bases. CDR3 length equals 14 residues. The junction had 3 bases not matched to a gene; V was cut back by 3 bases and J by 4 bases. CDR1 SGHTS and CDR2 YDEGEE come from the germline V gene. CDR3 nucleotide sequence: TGTGCCAGCAGCTCCGGACTAGCGTCAGATACGCAGTATTTT. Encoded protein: CASSSGLASDTQYF.

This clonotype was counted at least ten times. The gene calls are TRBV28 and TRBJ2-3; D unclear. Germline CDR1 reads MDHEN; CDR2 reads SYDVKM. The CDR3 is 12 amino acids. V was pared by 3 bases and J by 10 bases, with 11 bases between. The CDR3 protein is CASSFLVPAQYF. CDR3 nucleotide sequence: TGTGCCAGCAGTTTTCTGGTCCCGGCGCAGTATTTT.

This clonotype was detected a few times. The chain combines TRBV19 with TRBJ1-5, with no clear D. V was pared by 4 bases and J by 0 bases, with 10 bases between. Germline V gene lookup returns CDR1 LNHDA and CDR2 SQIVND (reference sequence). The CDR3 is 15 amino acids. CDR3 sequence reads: CASSTVLYSNQPQHF. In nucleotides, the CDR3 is TGTGCCAGTAGTACAGTCCTATATAGCAATCAGCCCCAGCATTTT.

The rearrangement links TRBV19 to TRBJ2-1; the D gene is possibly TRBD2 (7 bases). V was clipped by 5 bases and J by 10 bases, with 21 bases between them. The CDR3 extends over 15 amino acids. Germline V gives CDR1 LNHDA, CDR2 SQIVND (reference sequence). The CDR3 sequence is CASSQAAGAVVEQFF. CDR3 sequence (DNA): TGTGCCAGTAGTCAGGCTGCGGGGGCTGTGGTGGAGCAGTTCTTC.

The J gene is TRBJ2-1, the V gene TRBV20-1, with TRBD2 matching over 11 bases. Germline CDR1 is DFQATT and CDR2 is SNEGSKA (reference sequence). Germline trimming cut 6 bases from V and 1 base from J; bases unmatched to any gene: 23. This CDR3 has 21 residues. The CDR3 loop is CSARPGQMTSGTWGSYNEQFF. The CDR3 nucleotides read TGCAGTGCCCGTCCCGGACAGATGACTAGCGGGACATGGGGGTCCTACAATGAGCAGTTCTTC.

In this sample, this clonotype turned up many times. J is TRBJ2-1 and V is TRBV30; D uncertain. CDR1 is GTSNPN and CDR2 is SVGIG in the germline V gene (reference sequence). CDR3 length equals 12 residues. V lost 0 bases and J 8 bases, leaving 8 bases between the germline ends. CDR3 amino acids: CAWSVICYEQFF. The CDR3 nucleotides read TGTGCCTGGAGTGTCATCTGTTATGAGCAGTTCTTC.

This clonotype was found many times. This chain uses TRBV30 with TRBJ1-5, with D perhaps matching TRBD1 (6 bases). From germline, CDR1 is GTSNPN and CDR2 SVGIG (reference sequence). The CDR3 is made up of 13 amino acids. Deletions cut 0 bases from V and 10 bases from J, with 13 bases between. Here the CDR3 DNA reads TGTGCCTGGAGTGTAGGGGGGCGAGGTCCCCAGCATTTT. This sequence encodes CAWSVGGRGPQHF.

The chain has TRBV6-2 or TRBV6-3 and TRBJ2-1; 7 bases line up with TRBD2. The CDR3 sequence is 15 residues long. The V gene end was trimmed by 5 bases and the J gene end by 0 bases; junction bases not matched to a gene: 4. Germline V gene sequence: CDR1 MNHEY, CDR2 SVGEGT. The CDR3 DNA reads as TGTGCCAGCAGTATCCGGACTAGCTCCTACAATGAGCAGTTCTTC. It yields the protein CASSIRTSSYNEQFF.

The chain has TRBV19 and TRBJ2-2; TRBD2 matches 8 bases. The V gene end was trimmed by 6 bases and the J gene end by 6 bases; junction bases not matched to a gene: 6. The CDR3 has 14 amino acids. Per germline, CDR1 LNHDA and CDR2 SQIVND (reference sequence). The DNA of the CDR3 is TGTGCCAGTAGAAGCGGGAGTAGGTCCGGGGAGCTGTTTTTT. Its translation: CASRSGSRSGELFF.

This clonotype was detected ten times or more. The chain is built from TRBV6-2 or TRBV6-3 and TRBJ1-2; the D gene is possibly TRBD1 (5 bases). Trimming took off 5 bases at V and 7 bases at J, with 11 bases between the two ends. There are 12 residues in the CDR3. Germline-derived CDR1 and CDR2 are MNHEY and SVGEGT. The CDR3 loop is CASSPGIRGYTF. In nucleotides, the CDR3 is TGTGCCAGCAGTCCAGGGATTCGTGGCTACACCTTC.

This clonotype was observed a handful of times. The CDR3 spells CASSPTTGDTGELFF. CDR3 DNA sequence: TGTGCCAGCAGCCCAACCACAGGGGACACCGGGGAGCTGTTTTTT. The chain links TRBV7-9 to TRBJ2-2; 7 nucleotides agree with TRBD1. V lost 5 bases to trimming and J lost 3 bases; unmatched junction nucleotides: 6. From germline, CDR1 is SEHNR and CDR2 FQNEAQ (reference sequence). This CDR3 has 15 residues.

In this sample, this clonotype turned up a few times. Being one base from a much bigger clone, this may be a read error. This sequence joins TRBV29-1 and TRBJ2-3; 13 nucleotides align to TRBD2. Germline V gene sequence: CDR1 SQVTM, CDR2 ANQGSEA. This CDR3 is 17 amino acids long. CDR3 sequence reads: CSVEVGLAGSRTDTQCF. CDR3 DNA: TGCAGCGTTGAAGTGGGACTAGCGGGATCGAGGACAGATACGCAGTGTTTT.

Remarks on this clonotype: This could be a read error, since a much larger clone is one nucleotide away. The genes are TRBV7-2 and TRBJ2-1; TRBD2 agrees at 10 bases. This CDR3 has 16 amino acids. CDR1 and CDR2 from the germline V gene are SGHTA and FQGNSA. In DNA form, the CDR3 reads TGTGCCAGAAGCTTAGAGGTAGCGGGAGGATCCGGAGGGCAGTTCTTC. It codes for CARSLEVAGGSGGQFF.

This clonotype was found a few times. This CDR3 is CASSQVLGSGYNEQFF. The CDR3, as DNA: TGCGCCAGCAGCCAAGTGCTAGGGTCGGGTTACAATGAGCAGTTCTTC. The chain links TRBV4-3 to TRBJ2-1; D is ambiguous. The ends were cut back, 1 base at V and 4 bases at J, with 14 bases in the middle. CDR1 LGHNA and CDR2 YSLEER come from the germline V gene. This CDR3 is built from 16 residues.